These 7 T cell receptor beta chains came from one sample sequenced in a study of metastatic and nonmetastatic thyroid tumors. TCRdb called clones again from the PCR reads with MiXCR. The profile shows some 55,000 clones, 30% of them singletons. Thyroid surgery took place with no prior treatment in any patient. Source material: blood. These receptors were taken from a female donor with papillary thyroid cancer or a benign thyroid nodule (not recorded which). Some clones in this sample may be carry-over from other donors' samples.

The rearrangement joins TRBV29-1 to TRBJ2-3, with 10 bases matching TRBD1. V lost 4 bases and J lost 0; bases outside the gene matches: 4. The CDR3 runs 15 residues. Germline V gene lookup returns CDR1 SQVTM and CDR2 ANQGSEA. The DNA for the CDR3 is TGCAGCGTTGCGGGACAGGGGACCAGCACAGATACGCAGTATTTT. This gives the protein CSVAGQGTSTDTQYF.

Points on this clone: Compared with germline, one end of the junction differs, possibly owing to a read error. The chain has TRBV7-9 and TRBJ2-1, with D unresolved. The V gene's germline CDR1 is SEHNR and CDR2 FQNEAQ (reference sequence). The CDR3 contains 14 residues. In nucleotides, the CDR3 is TGTGCCAGCAGCCGTGACACCGCCTACACTGAGCAGTTCTTC. Its protein is CASSRDTAYTEQFF.

The chain is built from TRBV20-1 and TRBJ2-1; 12 positions match TRBD2. CDR1 DFQATT and CDR2 SNEGSKA come from the germline V gene (reference sequence). The CDR3 sequence is 15 residues long. J lost 8 bases, V lost 0 bases, and 5 bases had no gene match. The CDR3 DNA follows: TGCAGTGCTAGAGATCGGCGACTAGCGGGAGATGAGCAGTTCTTC. This sequence encodes CSARDRRLAGDEQFF.

J is TRBJ2-5 and V is TRBV7-2; TRBD1 matches at 10 bases. Losses at the gene ends were 4 bases for V and 5 bases for J; bases not matched to a gene: 7. CDR3 length equals 15 residues. CDR1 SGHTA and CDR2 FQGNSA come from the germline V gene. The CDR3 sequence: CASSYRTGGGETQYF. The DNA for the CDR3 is TGTGCCAGCAGCTATAGGACAGGGGGAGGGGAGACCCAGTACTTC.

This chain links TRBV5-1 with TRBJ1-1; D not certain. The CDR3 spans 13 residues. CDR1 and CDR2 from the germline V gene are SGHRS and YFSETQ. The V and J ends lost 0 bases and 10 bases respectively, with 13 bases between them. CDR3 region: CASSLAEGRLAFF. The CDR3 DNA follows: TGCGCCAGCAGCTTGGCGGAAGGGCGTTTAGCTTTCTTT. Drawing the rest from reference TRBV5-1 and TRBJ1-1, the complete variable domain is KAGVTQTPRYLIKTRGQQVTLSCSPISGHRSVSWYQQTPGQGLQFLFEYFSETQRNKGNFPGRFSGRQFSNSRSEMNVSTLELGDSALYLCASSLAEGRLAFFGQGTRLTVV.

The sample holds a few counts of this clone. The genes are TRBV6-1 and TRBJ1-6, with unresolved D. The CDR3 loop spans 16 amino acids. The V gene lost 5 bases and the J gene lost 7 bases, with 18 bases spanning the gap. Germline CDR1 is MNHNS and CDR2 is SASEGT. The CDR3 loop is CASSPWEASSNSPLHF. The CDR3 nucleotides are TGTGCCAGCAGTCCCTGGGAGGCTTCCTCCAATTCACCCCTCCACTTT.

By share of the sample, this clone is medium-sized. The rearrangement links TRBV6-5 to TRBJ2-3; 9 nucleotides line up with TRBD2. This CDR3 region has 17 residues. V lost 0 bases, J lost 3 bases, and 7 bases stayed unmatched. Germline assignment: CDR1 MNHEY and CDR2 SVGAGI. CDR3 sequence reads: CASSYSLLAGHTDTQYF. CDR3 in DNA: TGTGCCAGCAGTTACTCGCTGCTAGCGGGACATACAGATACGCAGTATTTT.